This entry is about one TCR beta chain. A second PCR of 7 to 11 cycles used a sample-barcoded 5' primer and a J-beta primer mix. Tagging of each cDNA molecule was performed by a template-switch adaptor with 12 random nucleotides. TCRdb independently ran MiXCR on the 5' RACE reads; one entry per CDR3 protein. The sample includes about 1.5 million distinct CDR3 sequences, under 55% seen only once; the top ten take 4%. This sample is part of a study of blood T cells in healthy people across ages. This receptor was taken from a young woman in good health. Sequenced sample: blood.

CDR3 amino acids: CSAPPASGRLREQFF. For the CDR3, the DNA is TGCAGTGCCCCACCCGCTAGCGGGAGACTACGAGAGCAGTTCTTC. The chain joins TRBV20-1 to TRBJ2-1; 10 bases match TRBD2. CDR3 length equals 15 residues. Trimming took 6 bases from V and 10 from J; bases not matched to a gene: 15. Germline assignment: CDR1 DFQATT and CDR2 SNEGSKA (reference sequence).